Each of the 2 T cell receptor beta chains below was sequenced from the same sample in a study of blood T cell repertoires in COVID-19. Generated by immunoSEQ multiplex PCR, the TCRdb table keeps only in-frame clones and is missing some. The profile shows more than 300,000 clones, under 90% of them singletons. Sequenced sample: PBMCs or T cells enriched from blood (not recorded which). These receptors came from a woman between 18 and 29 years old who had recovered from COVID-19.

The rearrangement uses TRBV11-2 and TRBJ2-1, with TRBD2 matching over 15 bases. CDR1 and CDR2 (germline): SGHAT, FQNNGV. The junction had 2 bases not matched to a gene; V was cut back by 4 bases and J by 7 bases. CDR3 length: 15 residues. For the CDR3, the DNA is TGTGCCAGCAGCTGGACTAGCGGGGGGGCTAATGAGCAGTTCTTC. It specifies CASSWTSGGANEQFF. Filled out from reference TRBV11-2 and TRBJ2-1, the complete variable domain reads EAGVAQSPRYKIIEKRQSVAFWCNPISGHATLYWYQQILGQGPKLLIQFQNNGVVDDSQLPKDRFSAERLKGVDSTLKIQPAKLEDSAVYLCASSWTSGGANEQFFGPGTRLTVL.

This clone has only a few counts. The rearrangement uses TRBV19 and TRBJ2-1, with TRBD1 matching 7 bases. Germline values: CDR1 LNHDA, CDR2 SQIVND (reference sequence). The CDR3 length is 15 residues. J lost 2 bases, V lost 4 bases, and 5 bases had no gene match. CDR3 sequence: CASSTLTGTYNEQFF. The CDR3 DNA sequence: TGTGCCAGTAGTACTTTGACAGGGACCTACAATGAGCAGTTCTTC.